This entry describes one T cell receptor (beta chain). Its specific antigen is unknown. No base qualities exist here, and no much larger clone lies one base off it. The library was prepared using the immunoSEQ multiplex PCR assay. Concerning the study's data processing: A statistical classification framework was built to diagnose cytomegalovirus status from the catalog of TCR beta chain sequences. In TCRdb, the immuneACCESS table is reduced to in-frame sequences with V and J assigned. These tables do not hold every clone; where another copy was compared, an unresolved V gene accounts for under half, and the others remain unexplained. That table supplies the V and J calls and clone size; D and trimming were determined from the DNA. Within this sample are about 75,000 clones, with 70% to 90% of them counted one time only. The top ten clones comprise about 3% of the sample. The donors belonged to the validation cohort of over a hundred subjects, which was separate from the roughly 700-subject first cohort.

From a lookup of the germline V gene (reference sequence), CDR1 and CDR2 are GTSNPN and SVGIG. V lost 2 bases and J lost 1 base; the stretch between them is 14 bases long. Taken from cysteine to phenylalanine, the CDR3 has 15 residues. CDR3 DNA only is kept here, 45 bases in frame from base 1. This entry belongs to a study of cytomegalovirus exposure and HLA in healthy donors (dated by TCRdb to the late 2010s). Notes on the research overall: According to a later analysis, the roughly 120 validation repertoires were produced on the same platform as the approximately 600 repertoires of the first cohort. The study aimed to test whether signatures of past pathogen exposure could be identified by cataloging public T cell receptors. To predict cytomegalovirus infection status, the study brought together high-throughput TCR immunosequencing, statistical association of individual TCRs with disease status, and machine learning. In addition to the first cohort of about 650 subjects, a separate validation cohort of 120 different subjects was used. Overall study outcomes, separate from this receptor: All 130 or so repertoires were used to score co-occurrence in the validation cohort in a later analysis, because that analysis had no HLA typing for the cohort. Most TCR sequences were seen in very few donors, while some public TCRs were found in many individuals. In the study, 150 to 200 TCR beta chains were listed as associated with cytomegalovirus. Three of the identified cytomegalovirus-associated TCR beta chains were confirmed in vitro to be specific for cytomegalovirus antigens. The classifier was reported to diagnose cytomegalovirus status with high specificity and sensitivity in both the original and validation cohorts. It was suggested by the authors that the approach could potentially be generalized to other disease states and immunological phenotypes. A later analysis found that TCRs clustered in the first cohort also tended to co-occur in the roughly 110 validation repertoires, with 90% to 95% of cluster scores above 0.

The specimen sequenced was PBMCs. The TCR was taken from a man aged 30-40 years in good health and CMV-seronegative. The sequence joins TRBV30 to TRBJ2-5, with TRBD1 as a weak D call on 7 bases. The sequenced DNA is TGTGCCTGGAGTCAGGGGGGTATGGGCCAAGAGACCCAGTACTTC. Its protein product is CAWSQGGMGQETQYF.